The next 17 T cell receptor beta chains were all read from a single sample in a study of OX40 agonist ivuxolimab in advanced cancers. Method: immunoSEQ multiplex PCR; TCRdb's copy keeps in-frame clones and lacks some. The sample shows around 76,000 clones, approximately 93% of them seen only once. The material sequenced was CD4+ or CD8+ T cells sorted from blood, taken in a trial of the OX40 agonist ivuxolimab. Receptor source: an adult with an advanced solid tumor such as melanoma, head and neck, liver or kidney cancer.

This chain uses TRBV28 with TRBJ1-1, with D possibly being TRBD1 (6 bases). Trimming shortened V by 1 base and J by 0 bases, and 12 bases separated the two germline ends. Germline CDR1 MDHEN, CDR2 SYDVKM. The CDR3 is made up of 16 amino acids. The CDR3 here is CASSLYRVPMNTEAFF. DNA of the CDR3: TGTGCCAGCAGTTTATACAGGGTCCCTATGAACACTGAAGCTTTCTTT.

V usage is TRBV7-6 and J usage is TRBJ1-4; 8 nucleotides agree with TRBD1. This CDR3 contains 17 residues. V gave up 2 bases and J gave up 8 bases; unmatched junction bases: 13. In germline, CDR1 is SGHVS, CDR2 FNYEAQ. The DNA for the CDR3 is TGTGCCAGCAGCTTAACAACAGGACAGGGACTTCGGGAAAAACTGTTTTTT. Protein sequence: CASSLTTGQGLREKLFF.

CDR3 protein: CASSQAGGDYNEQFF. The CDR3 DNA sequence: TGCGCCAGCAGTCAGGCGGGGGGCGATTACAATGAGCAGTTCTTC. The chain combines TRBV10-2 with TRBJ2-1; 8 positions match TRBD2. The CDR3 runs to 15 residues. The germline V gene has CDR1 WSHSY and CDR2 SAAADI. J was trimmed by 4 bases and V by 5 bases; bases with no gene match: 7.

This clone was picked up one time. This rearrangement joins TRBV15 to TRBJ1-1; D is possibly TRBD1 (5 bases). This CDR3 comprises 15 residues. V lost 0 bases and J 1 base, leaving 9 bases between the germline ends. The germline gives CDR1 LNHNV, CDR2 YYDKDF (reference sequence). The CDR3 bases are TGTGCCACCAGCAGAGATCGGGGGGGGAACACTGAAGCTTTCTTT. Translation: CATSRDRGGNTEAFF.

The genes are TRBV27 and TRBJ1-1, with unresolved D. CDR1 and CDR2 (germline): MNHEY, SMNVEV (reference sequence). The CDR3 consists of 13 residues. Trimming took 3 bases from V and 1 from J, leaving 6 bases between them. The CDR3, as DNA: TGTGCCAGCAGTTTTTACCCGAACACTGAAGCTTTCTTT. This sequence encodes CASSFYPNTEAFF.

The gene calls are TRBV27 and TRBJ1-1; D is unresolved. The germline gives CDR1 MNHEY, CDR2 SMNVEV (reference sequence). V lost 0 bases, J lost 3 bases, and 11 bases lay in between. The CDR3 runs to 15 residues. The CDR3 here is CASSLSLKWDTEAFF. As DNA, the CDR3 is TGTGCCAGCAGTTTATCCCTCAAGTGGGACACTGAAGCTTTCTTT.

The rearrangement links TRBV29-1 to TRBJ2-5, with D tentatively TRBD2 (6 bases). The DNA end is a closer match to TRBJ2-7, so the J assignment may be wrong. The CDR3 sequence is 12 residues long. Germline CDR1 reads SQVTM; CDR2 reads ANQGSEA. CDR3 in DNA: TGCAGCGTTGAACTGCGGGACTACGAGCAGTACTTC. It encodes CSVELRDYEQYF.

This chain joins TRBV7-9 and TRBJ2-5; a possible D gene is TRBD2 (6 bases). Per germline, CDR1 SEHNR and CDR2 FQNEAQ (reference sequence). V was clipped by 5 bases and J by 2 bases, with 15 bases between them. CDR3 size: 15 residues. The CDR3 region has the DNA TGTGCCAGCAGCCCCCTCACCGGGGGTCAAGAGACCCAGTACTTC. This sequence encodes CASSPLTGGQETQYF.

This chain uses TRBV9 with TRBJ1-3; possibly TRBD1 for D (5 bases). V was trimmed by 0 bases and J by 0 bases, leaving 13 bases between them. CDR3 length equals 17 residues. Germline loops: CDR1 SGDLS, CDR2 YYNGEE. Here the CDR3 DNA reads TGTGCCAGCAGCGTAGAACGGGGCAGGAGCTCTGGAAACACCATATATTTT. This encodes CASSVERGRSSGNTIYF.

The chain has TRBV27 and TRBJ2-1, with TRBD1 matching over 10 bases. Losses at the gene ends were 1 base for V and 5 bases for J; bases not matched to a gene: 2. Germline loops: CDR1 MNHEY, CDR2 SMNVEV (reference sequence). The CDR3 has 15 amino acids. As DNA, the CDR3 is TGTGCCAGCAGTTTATTGGGACAGGGGAACAATGAGCAGTTCTTC. Protein product: CASSLLGQGNNEQFF.

A single count supports this clone. This chain joins TRBV27 and TRBJ1-1, with D uncertain. The CDR3 runs to 15 residues. Trimming took 5 bases from V and 4 from J, leaving 17 bases between them. Germline loops: CDR1 MNHEY, CDR2 SMNVEV (reference sequence). This CDR3 is CASSPQGPWGTEAFF. Written as DNA, the CDR3 is TGTGCCAGCAGTCCACAAGGACCGTGGGGCACTGAAGCTTTCTTT.

V usage is TRBV6-1 and J usage is TRBJ1-2; 9 bases match TRBD1. The V and J ends lost 3 bases and 4 bases, in that order; junction bases with no gene match: 18. CDR3 length equals 19 residues. Germline V gene lookup returns CDR1 MNHNS and CDR2 SASEGT. In DNA, the CDR3 is TGTGCCAGCAGTGAGAGCCGGGGGACAGGGTACAAGGATGGCTATGGCTACACCTTC. Translating gives CASSESRGTGYKDGYGYTF.

This sequence joins TRBV27 and TRBJ2-7; 8 bases agree with TRBD1. The CDR3 is 16 amino acids. V shed 0 bases and J 4 bases; nucleotides not matched to a gene: 8. Germline V CDR1 and CDR2: MNHEY, SMNVEV (reference sequence). Here the CDR3 reads CASSLSGTGIRYEQYF. Here the CDR3 DNA reads TGTGCCAGCAGTTTATCCGGGACAGGTATCCGATACGAGCAGTACTTC.

V is TRBV5-6 and J is TRBJ1-4; TRBD1 aligns across 9 bases. The germline CDR1 and CDR2 sequences are SGHDT and YYEEEE. The J segment lost 8 bases and the V segment lost 4 bases, leaving 6 bases of the junction unmatched. There are 14 residues in the CDR3. The chain's CDR3 is CASSPGTGREKLFF. For the CDR3, the DNA is TGTGCCAGCAGCCCCGGGACAGGGAGGGAAAAACTGTTTTTT.

The DNA for the CDR3 is TGCAGCGTTGAGACTAGCGGGAGAGGCGAGCAGTACTTC. This encodes CSVETSGRGEQYF. V is TRBV29-1 and J is TRBJ2-7, with 12 positions matching TRBD2. Trimming took 3 bases from V and 6 from J; bases not matched to a gene: 3. CDR1 is SQVTM and CDR2 is ANQGSEA in the germline V gene. This CDR3 is built from 13 residues.

The CDR3 here is CASSSGRGRNQPQHF. The CDR3 DNA follows: TGTGCCAGCAGCTCCGGGCGGGGCCGCAATCAGCCCCAGCATTTT. This rearrangement joins TRBV13 to TRBJ1-5; weak D call: TRBD1 (5 bases). Trimming cost V 4 bases and J 2 bases, with 12 bases left between them. Germline values: CDR1 PRHDT, CDR2 FYEKMQ (reference sequence). CDR3 size: 15 residues.

The gene calls are TRBV29-1 and TRBJ2-7, with D hard to call. V dropped 0 bases and J dropped 7 bases, with 10 bases sitting between them. The CDR3 loop spans 12 amino acids. The V gene's germline CDR1 is SQVTM and CDR2 ANQGSEA. In DNA, the CDR3 is TGCAGCGTTGAAGAGACGTCCGGGGAGCAGTACTTC. This gives the protein CSVEETSGEQYF.